This T cell receptor beta chain is from a study of tumor-infiltrating lymphocytes in primary liver carcinoma. Overall study findings and caveats: Tumor-blood pairs (like tumor-adjacent pairs) overlapped less than tumor region pairs did. A significantly higher top-250-clone fraction was recorded for tumors than for blood (p = 0.039).

The J segment lost 5 bases and the V segment lost 9 bases, leaving 11 bases of the junction unmatched. Germline loops: CDR1 SGHAT, CDR2 FQDESV (reference sequence). The length of the CDR3 is 16 residues. Unsorted whole blood yielded blood RNA, and germline DNA was extracted as well. Preoperatively, peripheral blood was drawn, around 4 milliliters in total. Of note for this clonotype: Its antigen remains unknown.

Starting material of approximately 500 ng total RNA yielded TCR beta cDNA via a constant-region primer. Generation of the TCR beta libraries relied on three nested multiplex PCR rounds using slightly modified ARM-PCR. The opening two PCR rounds, nine to eleven cycles each, paired TRBV1-TRBV30 forward primers with a C-beta reverse primer. TCRdb re-called the multiplex PCR reads through MiXCR, storing one row per CDR3 protein. The sample has about 180,000 distinct CDR3 sequences; 50% to 75% are singletons. The clonotype was recovered from a man aged 40-49 years with primary liver carcinoma and hepatitis B virus infection. The sequenced material came from peripheral blood. The rearrangement joins TRBV11-1 to TRBJ2-4; 12 bases map to TRBD2. The CDR3 nucleotides are TGTGCCAGTAGCCAGGCTAGCGGGAGGGCCGAAAACATTCAGTACTTC. Its translation is CASSQASGRAENIQYF.